This is a list of T cell receptor beta chains from one sample in a study of radiation and T cells in renal cell carcinoma. The method was immunoSEQ multiplex PCR; TCRdb's version includes in-frame clones alone and lacks a portion of them. The sample yields 150,000 to 180,000 clones, approximately 86% seen once. The input for sequencing was blood, taken from a patient whose treatment included radiotherapy and nephrectomy. Every receptor here comes from a woman in her forties or fifties with renal cell carcinoma. CDR3s include the opening cysteine and the closing phenylalanine or tryptophan.

j_call v_call cdr3_aa
TRBJ2-7 TRBV7-9 CASSLIWAGTRAF
TRBJ2-1 TRBV4-2 CASSIVNNEQFF
TRBJ2-7 TRBV19 CASSRGLSPHEQYF
TRBJ1-6 TRBV27 CASSLGDGTGSPLHF
TRBJ1-1 TRBV4-2 CASSPPDRGFSEAFF
TRBJ1-4 TRBV30 CAWSPLGDRTEKLFF
TRBJ1-6 TRBV7-2 CASSSLFPGQGSPLHF
TRBJ2-7 TRBV6-1 CASSVLSVTYEQYF
TRBJ2-5 TRBV7-2 CASSLGPDREGGETQYF
TRBJ2-7 TRBV7-8 CASSSDRGDEQYF
TRBJ2-5 TRBV6-1 CASRQGGSGRETQYF
TRBJ1-1 TRBV7-9 CASTHGQRNTEAFF
TRBJ1-2 TRBV6-5 CASREVGNYGYTF
TRBJ2-1 TRBV7-2 CASSLTSGGAHEQFF
TRBJ2-1 TRBV5-8 CASSQEGWGYNEQFF
TRBJ2-1 TRBV2 CASRDRVYNEQFF
TRBJ2-1 TRBV18 CASSPNVNEQFF
TRBJ2-1 TRBV7-8 CASSLPREGFSSYNEQFF
TRBJ2-5 TRBV6-5 CASSYVAASQETQYF
TRBJ2-7 TRBV2 CASRLRDFRSSYEQYF
TRBJ2-7 TRBV5-4 CASSWTGVYEQYF
TRBJ2-3 TRBV18 CASSLLSRGGTDTQYF
TRBJ1-6 TRBV5-1 CASSLAQGQNSPLHF
TRBJ2-3 TRBV4-1 CASSQSGVYSSTDTQYF
TRBJ1-1 TRBV5-1 CASSLGQGATEAFF
TRBJ2-1 TRBV10-1 CASRGTVVLLSYNEQFF
TRBJ1-1 TRBV7-2 CASSFSGPTEAFF
TRBJ1-3 TRBV19 CASSIMEFSSGNTIYF
TRBJ2-5 TRBV6-5 CASSLTSEVKTQYF
TRBJ2-1 TRBV6-5 CASSDGGPYNEQFF
TRBJ1-6 TRBV30 CAWSVPGIPPLHF
TRBJ2-2 TRBV11-3 CASSSQEAGGHGTGELFF
TRBJ1-6 TRBV2 CASSVGDGYWVLHF